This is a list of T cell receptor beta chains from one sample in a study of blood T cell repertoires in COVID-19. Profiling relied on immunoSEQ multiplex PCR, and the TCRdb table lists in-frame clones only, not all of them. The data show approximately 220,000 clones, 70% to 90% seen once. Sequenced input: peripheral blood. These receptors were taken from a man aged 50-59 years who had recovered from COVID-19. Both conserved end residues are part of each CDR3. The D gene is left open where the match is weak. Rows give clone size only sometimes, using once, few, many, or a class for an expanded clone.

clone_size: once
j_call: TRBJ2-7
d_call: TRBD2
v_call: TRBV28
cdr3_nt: TGTGCCAGCAGTGAAGCCGGGACTAGCGGAGCTTACGAGCAGTACTTC
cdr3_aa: CASSEAGTSGAYEQYF

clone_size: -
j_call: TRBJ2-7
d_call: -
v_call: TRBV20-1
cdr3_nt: TGCAGTGCTAGAAATAGCGGCGAACGATACTTC
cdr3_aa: CSARNSGERYF

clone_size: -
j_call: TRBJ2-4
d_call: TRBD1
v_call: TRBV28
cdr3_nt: TGTGCCAGCAGTCTGGGGGGACAGGGCCAAAACATTCAGTACTTC
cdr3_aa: CASSLGGQGQNIQYF

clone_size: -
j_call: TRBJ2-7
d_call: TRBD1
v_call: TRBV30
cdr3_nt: TGTGCCTGGAAGATAGGGGGCCCCTACGAGCAGTACTTC
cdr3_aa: CAWKIGGPYEQYF

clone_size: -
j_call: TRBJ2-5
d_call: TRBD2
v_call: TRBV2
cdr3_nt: TGTGCCAGCAGTGAAGTCGGTAGCGGGAGGGGCCAAGAGACCCAGTACTTC
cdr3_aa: CASSEVGSGRGQETQYF

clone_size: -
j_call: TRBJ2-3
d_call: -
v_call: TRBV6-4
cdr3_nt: TGTGCCAGCAGTGAACAGGGTCTCACAGATACGCAGTATTTT
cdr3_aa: CASSEQGLTDTQYF

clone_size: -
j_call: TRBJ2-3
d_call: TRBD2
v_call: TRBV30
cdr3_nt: TGTGCCTGGAGCGACGGGGGGAGGGGTGCAGATACGCAGTATTTT
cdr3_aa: CAWSDGGRGADTQYF

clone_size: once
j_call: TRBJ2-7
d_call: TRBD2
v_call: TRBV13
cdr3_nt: TGTGCCAGCAGCCGCCGGACTAGCAGCTACGAGCAGTACTTC
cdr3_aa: CASSRRTSSYEQYF

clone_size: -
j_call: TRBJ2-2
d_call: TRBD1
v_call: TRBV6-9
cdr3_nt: TGTGCCAGCAGCTTCGGGACAGGGGGCCAGAATATTCTAAACACCGGGGAGCTGTTTTTT
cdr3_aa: CASSFGTGGQNILNTGELFF

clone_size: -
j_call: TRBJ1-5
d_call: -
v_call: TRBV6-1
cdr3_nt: TGTGCCACCAAGGGGGGGAGCGGCCAGCCCCAGCATTTT
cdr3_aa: CATKGGSGQPQHF

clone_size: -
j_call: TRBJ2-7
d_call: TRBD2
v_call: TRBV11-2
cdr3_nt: TGTGCCAGCAGCCTCTCAGCGGGAGTATACGAGCAGTACTTC
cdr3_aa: CASSLSAGVYEQYF

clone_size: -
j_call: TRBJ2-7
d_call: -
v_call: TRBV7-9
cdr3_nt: TGTGCCAGCAGCTCGCCGGAGATGAGACTAAGCTCCTACGAGCAGTACTTC
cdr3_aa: CASSSPEMRLSSYEQYF

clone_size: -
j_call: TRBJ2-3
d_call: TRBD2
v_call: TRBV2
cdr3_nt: TGTGCCAGCCGACTAGCCGTCCCCACAGATACGCAGTATTTT
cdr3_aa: CASRLAVPTDTQYF

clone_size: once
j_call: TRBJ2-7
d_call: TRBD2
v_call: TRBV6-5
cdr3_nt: TGTGCCAGCAGTTTTAGCGGGAGAGGATACGAGCAGTACTTC
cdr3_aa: CASSFSGRGYEQYF

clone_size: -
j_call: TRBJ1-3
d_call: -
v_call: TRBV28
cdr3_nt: TGTGCCAGCAGTTTAATTCGGAACACCATATATTTT
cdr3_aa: CASSLIRNTIYF

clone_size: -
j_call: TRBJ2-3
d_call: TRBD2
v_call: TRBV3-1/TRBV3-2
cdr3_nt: TGTGCCAGCATTCTAGCGGGGGCCCCATGGGATACGCAGTATTTT
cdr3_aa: CASILAGAPWDTQYF

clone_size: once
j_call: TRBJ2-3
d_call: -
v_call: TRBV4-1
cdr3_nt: TGCGCCAGCAGCCACATCACAGATACGCAGTATTTT
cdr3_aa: CASSHITDTQYF

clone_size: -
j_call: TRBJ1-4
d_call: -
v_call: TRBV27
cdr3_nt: TGTGCCAGTCGGGGGTGGCAGAACCATGAAAAACTGTTTTTT
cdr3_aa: CASRGWQNHEKLFF

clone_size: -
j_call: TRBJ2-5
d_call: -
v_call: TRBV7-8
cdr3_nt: TGTGCCAGCAGCCCAAGTCATGGGAGTGGGGAGACCCAGTACTTC
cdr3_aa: CASSPSHGSGETQYF

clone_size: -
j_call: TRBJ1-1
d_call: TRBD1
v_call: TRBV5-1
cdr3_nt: TGCGCCAGCAGCCGGAGGACAGGGAAAGACACTGAAGCTTTCTTT
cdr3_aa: CASSRRTGKDTEAFF

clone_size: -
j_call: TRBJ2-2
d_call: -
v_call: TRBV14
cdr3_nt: TGTGCCAGCAGCCAAATTTTCTCTTGGGCGTCAGCGAACACCGGGGAGCTGTTTTTT
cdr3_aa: CASSQIFSWASANTGELFF

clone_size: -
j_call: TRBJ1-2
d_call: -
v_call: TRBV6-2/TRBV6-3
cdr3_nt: TGTGCCAGCAGTTACGAGGCAATCTATGGCTACACCTTC
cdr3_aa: CASSYEAIYGYTF

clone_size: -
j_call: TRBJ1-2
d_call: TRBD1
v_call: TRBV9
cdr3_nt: TGTGCCAGCAGCGCAGGACAGGGCCTTAATAATGGCTACACCTTC
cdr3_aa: CASSAGQGLNNGYTF

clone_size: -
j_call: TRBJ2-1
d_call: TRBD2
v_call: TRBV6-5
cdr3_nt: TGTGCCAGCAAGGCTAGCGGGACCCATGAGCAGTTCTTC
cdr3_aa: CASKASGTHEQFF

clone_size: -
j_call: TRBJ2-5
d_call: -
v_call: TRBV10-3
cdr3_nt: TGTGCCACCATGGAGGGGGCAACGGAGACCCAGTACTTC
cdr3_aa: CATMEGATETQYF

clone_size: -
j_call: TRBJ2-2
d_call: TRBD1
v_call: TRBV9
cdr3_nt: TGTGCCAGCAAGGGGGCACTGGCGGGGGAGCTGTTTTTT
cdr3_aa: CASKGALAGELFF

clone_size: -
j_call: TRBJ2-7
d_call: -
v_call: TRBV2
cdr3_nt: TGTGCCAGCAGGCGGGGACAGAGCTCCTACGAGCAGTACTTC
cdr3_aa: CASRRGQSSYEQYF

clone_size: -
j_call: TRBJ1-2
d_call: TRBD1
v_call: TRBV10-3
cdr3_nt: TGTGCCATCAGTGAGTCCTACCAGACAGGGGGAGACTATGGCTACACCTTC
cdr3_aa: CAISESYQTGGDYGYTF

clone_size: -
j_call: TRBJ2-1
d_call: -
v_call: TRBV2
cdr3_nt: TGTGCCAGCAGAGAAGACAGGCCTCATGGGTTCTTC
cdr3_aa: CASREDRPHGFF

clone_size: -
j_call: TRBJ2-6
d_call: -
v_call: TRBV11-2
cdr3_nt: TGTGCCAGCAGCCCGACAATCTCTGGGGCCAACGTCCTGACTTTC
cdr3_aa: CASSPTISGANVLTF

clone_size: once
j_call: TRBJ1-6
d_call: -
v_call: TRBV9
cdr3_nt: TGTGCCAGCAGCGCGCAGGGCTATAATTCACCCCTCCACTTT
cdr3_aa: CASSAQGYNSPLHF

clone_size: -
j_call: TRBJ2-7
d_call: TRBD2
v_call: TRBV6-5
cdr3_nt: TGTGCCAGCAGTTCAAGCGGGAACTACGAGCAGTACTTC
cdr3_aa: CASSSSGNYEQYF

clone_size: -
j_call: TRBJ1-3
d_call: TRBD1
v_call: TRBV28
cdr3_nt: TGTGCCAGCAGGACCCCCGGGACAGGTGGAAACACCATATATTTT
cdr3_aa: CASRTPGTGGNTIYF

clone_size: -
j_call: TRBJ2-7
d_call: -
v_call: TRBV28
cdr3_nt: TGTGCCAGCAGTTTCGCGGGTTCATCCTACGAGCAGTACTTC
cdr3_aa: CASSFAGSSYEQYF

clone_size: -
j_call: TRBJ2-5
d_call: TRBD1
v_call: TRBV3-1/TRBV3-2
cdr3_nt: TGTGCCAGCAGCCAAGATATCAGGACAGGGGGTACCCAGTACTTC
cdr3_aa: CASSQDIRTGGTQYF

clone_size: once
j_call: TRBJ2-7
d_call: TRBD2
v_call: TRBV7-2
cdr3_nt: TGTGCCAGCAGCGTAACTAGCGGGGACCCCTACGAGCAGTACTTC
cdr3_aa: CASSVTSGDPYEQYF

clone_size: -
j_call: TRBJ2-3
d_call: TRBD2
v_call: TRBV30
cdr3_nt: TGTGCCTGGAGTAAATGGGGGGGAGCTGGAGATACGCAGTATTTT
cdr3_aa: CAWSKWGGAGDTQYF

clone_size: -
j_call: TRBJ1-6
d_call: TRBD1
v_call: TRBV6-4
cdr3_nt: TGTGCCAGCAGACCCGGGACAGAACTGCCCTTCTCCTATAATTCACCCCTCCACTTT
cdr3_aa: CASRPGTELPFSYNSPLHF

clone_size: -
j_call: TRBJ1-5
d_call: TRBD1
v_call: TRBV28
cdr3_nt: TGTGCCAGCAGTCCAACAGACAGGGCCAATCAGCCCCAGCATTTT
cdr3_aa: CASSPTDRANQPQHF

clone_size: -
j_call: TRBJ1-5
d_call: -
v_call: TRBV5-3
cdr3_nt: TGTGCCAGAAGCTTGACTGATCAGCCCCAGCATTTT
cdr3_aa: CARSLTDQPQHF

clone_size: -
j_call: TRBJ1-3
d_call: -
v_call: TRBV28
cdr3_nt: TGTGCCAGCAGGGAAGTGGGGGCCAGCTCTGGAAACACCATATATTTT
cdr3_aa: CASREVGASSGNTIYF

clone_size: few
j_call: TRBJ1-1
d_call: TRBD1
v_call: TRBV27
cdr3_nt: TGTGCCAGCAGGCCCATCCGCCAGGGGGACACTGAAGCTTTCTTT
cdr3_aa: CASRPIRQGDTEAFF

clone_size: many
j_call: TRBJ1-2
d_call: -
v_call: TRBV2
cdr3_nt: TGTGCCAGCACTTTCGGGGGGAACTATGGCTACACCTTC
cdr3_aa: CASTFGGNYGYTF

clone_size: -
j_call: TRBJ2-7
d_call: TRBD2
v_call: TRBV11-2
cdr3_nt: TGTGCCAGCAGCATGTTTAATGGACTAGGGGACTACGAGCAGTACTTC
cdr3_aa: CASSMFNGLGDYEQYF

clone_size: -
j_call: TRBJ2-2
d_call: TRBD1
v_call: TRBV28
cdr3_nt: TGTGCCAGCAAACAGGGGGTTAAGGAGCTGTTTTTT
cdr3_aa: CASKQGVKELFF

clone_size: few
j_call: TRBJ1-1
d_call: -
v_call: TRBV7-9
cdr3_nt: TGTGCCAGCAGCAAGGACAGCATGAACACTGAAGCTTTCTTT
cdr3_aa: CASSKDSMNTEAFF

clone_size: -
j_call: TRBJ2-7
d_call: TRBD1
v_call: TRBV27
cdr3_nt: TGTGCCAGCAGTTTACATGGGGACAGGGTTACCTACGAGCAGTACTTC
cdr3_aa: CASSLHGDRVTYEQYF

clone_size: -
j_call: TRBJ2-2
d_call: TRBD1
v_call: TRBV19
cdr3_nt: TGTGCCAGTAGTATAGATCAGGGGGCGCGGACCGGGGAGCTGTTTTTT
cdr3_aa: CASSIDQGARTGELFF

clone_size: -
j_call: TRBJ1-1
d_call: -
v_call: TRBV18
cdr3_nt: TGTGCCAGCTCACCCCGGACAGCGCCCACTGAAGCTTTCTTT
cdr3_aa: CASSPRTAPTEAFF

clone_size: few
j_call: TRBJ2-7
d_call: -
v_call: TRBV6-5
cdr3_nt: TGTGCCAGCAGTTACTCTACAGGAAACTACGAGCAGTACTTC
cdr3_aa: CASSYSTGNYEQYF

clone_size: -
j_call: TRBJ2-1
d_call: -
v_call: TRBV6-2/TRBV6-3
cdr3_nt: TGTGCCAGCAGTTACTCGGGGGGGGCCGCTCCCTACAATGAGCAGTTCTTC
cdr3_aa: CASSYSGGAAPYNEQFF

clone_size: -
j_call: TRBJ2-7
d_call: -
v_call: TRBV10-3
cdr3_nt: TGTGCCATCAACCGGGACATAGCCTACGAGCAGTACTTC
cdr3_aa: CAINRDIAYEQYF

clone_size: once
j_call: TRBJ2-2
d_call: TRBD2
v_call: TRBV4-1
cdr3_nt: TGCGCCAGCAGCCAAGATCATTGGGAGGGATCCCCCGGGGAGCTGTTTTTT
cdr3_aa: CASSQDHWEGSPGELFF

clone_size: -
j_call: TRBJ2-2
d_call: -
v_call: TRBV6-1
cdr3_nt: TGTGCCAGCAGTGAAGATGGCAGGAACACCGGGGAGCTGTTTTTT
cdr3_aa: CASSEDGRNTGELFF

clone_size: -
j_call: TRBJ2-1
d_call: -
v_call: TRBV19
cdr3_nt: TGTGCCAGTAGTATGGGCGGGTCCTACAATGAGCAGTTCTTC
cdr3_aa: CASSMGGSYNEQFF

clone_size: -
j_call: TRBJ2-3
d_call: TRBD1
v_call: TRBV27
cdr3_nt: TGTGCCAGCAGTCTACCGGGACAGGGGGCCACAGATACGCAGTATTTT
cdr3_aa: CASSLPGQGATDTQYF

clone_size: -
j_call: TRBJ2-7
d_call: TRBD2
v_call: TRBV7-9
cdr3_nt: TGTGCCAGCAGCTTAGGGACTAGCGGGAAGACTTACGAGCAGTACTTC
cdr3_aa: CASSLGTSGKTYEQYF